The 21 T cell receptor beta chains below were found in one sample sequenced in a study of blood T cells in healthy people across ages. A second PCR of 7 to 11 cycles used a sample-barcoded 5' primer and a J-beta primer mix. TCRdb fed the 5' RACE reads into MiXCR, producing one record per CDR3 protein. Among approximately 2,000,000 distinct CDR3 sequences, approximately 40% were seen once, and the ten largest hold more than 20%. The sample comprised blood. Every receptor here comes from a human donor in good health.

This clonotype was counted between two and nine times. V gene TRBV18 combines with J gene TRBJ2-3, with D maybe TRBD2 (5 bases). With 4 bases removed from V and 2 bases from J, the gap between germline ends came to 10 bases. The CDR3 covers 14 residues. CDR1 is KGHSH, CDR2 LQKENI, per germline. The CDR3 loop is CASSLDYHTDTQYF. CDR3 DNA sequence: TGTGCCAGCTCACTCGACTACCACACAGATACGCAGTATTTT.

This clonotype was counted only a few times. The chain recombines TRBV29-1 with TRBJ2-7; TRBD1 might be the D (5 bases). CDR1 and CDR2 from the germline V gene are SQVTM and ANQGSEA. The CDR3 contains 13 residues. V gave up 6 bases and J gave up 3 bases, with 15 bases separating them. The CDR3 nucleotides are TGCAGCGTAGGGGCGCAGGGCCTCTACGAGCAGTACTTC. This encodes CSVGAQGLYEQYF.

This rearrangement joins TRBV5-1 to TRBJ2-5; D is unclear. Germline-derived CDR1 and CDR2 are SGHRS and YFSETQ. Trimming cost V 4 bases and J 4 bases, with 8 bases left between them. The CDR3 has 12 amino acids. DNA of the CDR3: TGCGCCAGCAGCACATGGGGAGAGACCCAGTACTTC. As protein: CASSTWGETQYF.

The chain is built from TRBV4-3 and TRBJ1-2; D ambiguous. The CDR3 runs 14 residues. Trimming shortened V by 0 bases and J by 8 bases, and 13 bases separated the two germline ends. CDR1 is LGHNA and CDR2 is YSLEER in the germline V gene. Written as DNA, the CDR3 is TGCGCCAGCAGCCAAGAAATGAGAGGTTCCGGCTACACCTTC. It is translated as CASSQEMRGSGYTF.

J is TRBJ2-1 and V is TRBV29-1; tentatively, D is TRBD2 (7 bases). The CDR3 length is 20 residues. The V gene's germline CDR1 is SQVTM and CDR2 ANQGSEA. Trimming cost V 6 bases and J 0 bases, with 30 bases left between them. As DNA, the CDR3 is TGCAGCGTGAAGGGGGTACCGCGCGAGGGGGGGGTGAGCTCCTACAATGAGCAGTTCTTC. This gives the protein CSVKGVPREGGVSSYNEQFF.

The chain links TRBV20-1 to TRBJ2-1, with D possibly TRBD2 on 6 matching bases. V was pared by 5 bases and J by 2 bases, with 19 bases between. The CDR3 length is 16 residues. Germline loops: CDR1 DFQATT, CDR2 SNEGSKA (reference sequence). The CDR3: CSASSILERAYNEQFF. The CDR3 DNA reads TGCAGTGCTTCCTCCATTCTAGAGCGGGCCTACAATGAGCAGTTCTTC.

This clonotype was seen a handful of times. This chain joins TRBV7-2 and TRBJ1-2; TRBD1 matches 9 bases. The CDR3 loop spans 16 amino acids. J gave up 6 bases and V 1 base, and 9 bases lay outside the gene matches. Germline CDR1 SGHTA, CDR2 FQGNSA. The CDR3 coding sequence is TGTGCCAGCAGCTTAGAGGGGGGACAGGGAGGAAATGGCTACACCTTC. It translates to CASSLEGGQGGNGYTF.

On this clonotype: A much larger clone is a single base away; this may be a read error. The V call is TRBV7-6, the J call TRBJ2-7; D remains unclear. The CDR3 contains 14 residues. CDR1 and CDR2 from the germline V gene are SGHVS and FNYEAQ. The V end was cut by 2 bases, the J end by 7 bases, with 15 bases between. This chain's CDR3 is CASSLSFVRGEQYF. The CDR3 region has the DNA TGTGCCAGCAGCTTAAGTTTTGTTCGCGGTGAGCAGTACTTC.

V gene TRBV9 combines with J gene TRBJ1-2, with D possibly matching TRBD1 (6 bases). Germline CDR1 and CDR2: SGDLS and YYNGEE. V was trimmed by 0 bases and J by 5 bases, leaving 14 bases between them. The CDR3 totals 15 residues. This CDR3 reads CASSVEGDPFYGYTF. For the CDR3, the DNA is TGTGCCAGCAGCGTAGAGGGGGACCCCTTTTATGGCTACACCTTC.

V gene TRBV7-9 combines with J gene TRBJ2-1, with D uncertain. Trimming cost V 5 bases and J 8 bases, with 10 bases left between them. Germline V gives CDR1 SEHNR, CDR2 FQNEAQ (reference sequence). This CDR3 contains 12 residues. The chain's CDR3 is CASSTLRDEQFF. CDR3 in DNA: TGTGCCAGCAGCACACTTCGGGATGAGCAGTTCTTC.

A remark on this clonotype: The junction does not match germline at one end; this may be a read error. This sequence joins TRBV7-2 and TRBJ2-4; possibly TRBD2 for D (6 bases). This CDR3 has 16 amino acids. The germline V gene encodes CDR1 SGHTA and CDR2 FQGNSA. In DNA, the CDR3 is TGTGCCAGCAGCTTAAGGTTAGCGGCACTCAAAAACGTTCAGTACTTC. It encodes CASSLRLAALKNVQYF.

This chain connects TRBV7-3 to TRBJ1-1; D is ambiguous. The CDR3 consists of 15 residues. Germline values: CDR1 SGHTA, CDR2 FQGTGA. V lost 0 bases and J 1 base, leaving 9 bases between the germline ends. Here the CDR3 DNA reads TGTGCCAGCAGCTTAACACTAGCCACGAACACTGAAGCTTTCTTT. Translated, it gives CASSLTLATNTEAFF.

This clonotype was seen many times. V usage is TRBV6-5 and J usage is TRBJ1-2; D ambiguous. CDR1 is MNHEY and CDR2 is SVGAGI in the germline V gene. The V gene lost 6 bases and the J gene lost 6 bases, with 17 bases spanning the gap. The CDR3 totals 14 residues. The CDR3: CASSQTDNGHGYTF. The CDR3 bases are TGTGCCAGCAGCCAAACAGACAACGGACATGGCTACACCTTC.

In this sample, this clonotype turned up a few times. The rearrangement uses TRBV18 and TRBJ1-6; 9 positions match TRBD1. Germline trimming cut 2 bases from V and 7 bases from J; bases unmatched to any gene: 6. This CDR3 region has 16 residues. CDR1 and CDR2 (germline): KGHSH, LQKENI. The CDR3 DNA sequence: TGTGCCAGCTCACCAGTCCCAGACAGGGGGAATTCACCCCTCCACTTT. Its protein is CASSPVPDRGNSPLHF.

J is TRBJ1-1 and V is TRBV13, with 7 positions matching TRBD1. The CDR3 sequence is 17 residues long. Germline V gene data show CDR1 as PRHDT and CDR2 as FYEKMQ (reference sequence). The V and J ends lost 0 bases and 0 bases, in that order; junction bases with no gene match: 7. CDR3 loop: CASSLGQGRHMNTEAFF. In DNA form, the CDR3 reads TGTGCCAGCAGCTTAGGACAGGGGAGACACATGAACACTGAAGCTTTCTTT.

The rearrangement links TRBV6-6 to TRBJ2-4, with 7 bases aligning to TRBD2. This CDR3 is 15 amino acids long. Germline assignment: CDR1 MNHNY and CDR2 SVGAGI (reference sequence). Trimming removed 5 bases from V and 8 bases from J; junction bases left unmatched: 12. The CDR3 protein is CASSSLVGGGDIQYF. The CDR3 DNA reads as TGTGCCAGCAGTAGCCTGGTTGGGGGAGGGGACATTCAGTACTTC.

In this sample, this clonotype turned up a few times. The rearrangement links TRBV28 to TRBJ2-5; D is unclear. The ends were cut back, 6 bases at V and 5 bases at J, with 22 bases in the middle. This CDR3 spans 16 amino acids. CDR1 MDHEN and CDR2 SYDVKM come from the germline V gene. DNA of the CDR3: TGTGCCAGCAGCGTCCCGGTCGGGCAGGCAGACGAGACCCAGTACTTC. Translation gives CASSVPVGQADETQYF.

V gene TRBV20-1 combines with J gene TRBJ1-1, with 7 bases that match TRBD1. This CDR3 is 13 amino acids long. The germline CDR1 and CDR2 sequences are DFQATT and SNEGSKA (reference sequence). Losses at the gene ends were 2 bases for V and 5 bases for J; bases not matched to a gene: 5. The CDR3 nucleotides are TGCAGTGCTAGACGGGACAGAGAAACTGAAGCTTTCTTT. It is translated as CSARRDRETEAFF.

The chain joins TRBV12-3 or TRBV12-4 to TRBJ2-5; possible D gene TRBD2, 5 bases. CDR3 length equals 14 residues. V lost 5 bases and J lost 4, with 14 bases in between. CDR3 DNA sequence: TGTGCCAGCAGTCAGGCCCCGGGATTAGAGACCCAGTACTTC. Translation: CASSQAPGLETQYF.

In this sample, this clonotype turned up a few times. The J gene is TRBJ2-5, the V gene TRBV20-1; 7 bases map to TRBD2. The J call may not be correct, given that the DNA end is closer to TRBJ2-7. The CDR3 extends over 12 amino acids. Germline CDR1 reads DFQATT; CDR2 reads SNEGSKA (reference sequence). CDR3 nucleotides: TGCAGTGCTAGAGGGGAGGGGCGCGAGCAGTACTTC. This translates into CSARGEGREQYF.

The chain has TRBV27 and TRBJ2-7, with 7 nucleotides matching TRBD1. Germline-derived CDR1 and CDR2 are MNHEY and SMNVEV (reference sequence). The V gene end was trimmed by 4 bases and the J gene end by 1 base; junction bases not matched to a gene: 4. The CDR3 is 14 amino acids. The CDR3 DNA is TGTGCCAGCAGTTGGGGACAGTGGTCCTACGAGCAGTACTTC. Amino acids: CASSWGQWSYEQYF.